The clone carrying this T cell receptor (beta chain) was counted only a few times. What it binds is not known. The CDR3 is made up of 16 amino acids. Germline V CDR1 and CDR2: MNHNY, SVGAGI (reference sequence). The V segment lost 2 bases and the J segment 6 bases; nucleotides outside the gene matches: 8. Both blood RNA, taken from unsorted whole blood, and germline DNA were extracted. This sample was taken from a study of tumor-infiltrating lymphocytes in primary liver carcinoma. Study-level background: Treatment of the patients' primary liver carcinoma consisted of surgical resection. Enrolled patients were male and female, aged 30 to 69 years. Tumor stage was T1-T3 N0M0, and tumor size was 4.2 to 10 cm across.

Overall study results and limits: Tumors reached a significantly greater top-250-clone fraction than blood did (p = 0.039).

A primer matching the constant region was used to make TCR beta cDNA from around 460 ng of total RNA. Slightly modified ARM-PCR with three nested multiplex PCR rounds yielded TCR beta libraries. A C-beta reverse primer was combined with TRBV1-TRBV30 forward primers in the first two PCR rounds, and each round had 10 cycles. MiXCR, applied by TCRdb to the multiplex PCR reads, yields one record per CDR3 protein. The data hold some 200,000 distinct CDR3 sequences, with less than 75% observed a single time. Material for sequencing was peripheral blood. The V call is TRBV6-6, the J call TRBJ2-3; 10 bases align to TRBD1. The TCR comes from a woman between 55 and 75 years old with primary liver carcinoma and hepatitis B virus infection. CDR3 DNA sequence: TGTGCCAGCAGTTACCCAAGGACAGGGGGGGAGGATACGCAGTATTTT. This translates into CASSYPRTGGEDTQYF.